This T cell receptor beta chain was captured by sequencing in a study of glioma-infiltrating T cells after dendritic cell vaccination. A note on this clone: As yet, its antigen is unknown.

Findings of the study overall: Survival was not directly related to TCR clonality in these patients.

Up to 2 ug genomic DNA was used for TCRB CDR3 amplification. The primer mix had 60 V beta and 13 J beta primers. Assay used: immunoSEQ multiplex PCR; TCRdb lists only in-frame clones, some missing. Here the sample spans tens of thousands of clones, about 80% being singletons. V dropped 5 bases and J dropped 4; count of bases not matched to a gene: 10. CDR1 is LNHDA, CDR2 SQIVND, per germline (reference sequence). The CDR3 has 15 residues. Sequenced material: blood, taken before dendritic cell vaccination. V gene TRBV19 combines with J gene TRBJ2-7; TRBD1 matches 8 bases. This TCR was sampled from a human donor with glioblastoma. The CDR3 bases are TGTGCCAGTAGTCTCAAAGGGACAGGTCTTTACGAGCAGTACTTC. It codes for CASSLKGTGLYEQYF.